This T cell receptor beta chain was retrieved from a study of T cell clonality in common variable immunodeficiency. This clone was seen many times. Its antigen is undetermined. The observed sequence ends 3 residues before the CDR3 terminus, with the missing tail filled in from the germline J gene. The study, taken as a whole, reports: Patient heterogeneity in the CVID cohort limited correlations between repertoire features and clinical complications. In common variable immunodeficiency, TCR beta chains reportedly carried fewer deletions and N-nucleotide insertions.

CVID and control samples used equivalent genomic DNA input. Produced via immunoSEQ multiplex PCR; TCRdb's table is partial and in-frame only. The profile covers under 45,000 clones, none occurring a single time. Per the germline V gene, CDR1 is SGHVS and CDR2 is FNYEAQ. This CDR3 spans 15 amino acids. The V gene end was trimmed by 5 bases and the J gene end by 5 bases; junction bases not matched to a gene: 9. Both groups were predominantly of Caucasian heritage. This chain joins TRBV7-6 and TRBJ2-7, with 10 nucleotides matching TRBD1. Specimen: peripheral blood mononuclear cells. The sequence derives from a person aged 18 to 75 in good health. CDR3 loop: CASSRRGQGVHEQYF. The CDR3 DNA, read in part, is TGTGCCAGCAGCAGGAGAGGACAGGGGGTACACGAG.